The 28 T cell receptor beta chains listed next were all sequenced from one sample in a study of regulatory T cells in long-lasting Graves disease. Sample time point: persistent/refractory GD, antithyroid drugs over 5 years with positive TRAb. RNA isolated from PBMCs was used to make the TCR library. TCR beta libraries were built with iRepertoire HTBI primers and Arm-PCR of CDR3 regions. TCRdb reprocessed the multiplex PCR reads with MiXCR, giving one entry per CDR3 protein. The top ten hold roughly 41% of the sample, which has about 660,000 distinct CDR3 sequences, 25% to 35% seen once. Source: peripheral blood mononuclear cells (PBMCs), taken when the disease was refractory, from a patient treated with antithyroid drugs. The receptor source for this set is a female donor with Graves disease.

This clonotype was counted only a few times. The chain recombines TRBV10-3 with TRBJ2-7, with 9 bases matching TRBD1. Germline values: CDR1 ENHRY, CDR2 SYGVKD. The CDR3 runs 15 residues. The V and J ends lost 10 bases and 0 bases, in that order; junction bases with no gene match: 10. CDR3 in amino acids: CATAGQGSSSYEQYF. In DNA form, the CDR3 reads TGTGCCACCGCGGGACAGGGCTCAAGCTCCTACGAGCAGTACTTC.

The chain employs TRBV6-1 and TRBJ2-7, with TRBD2 matching 12 bases. The V gene's germline CDR1 is MNHNS and CDR2 SASEGT. The CDR3 covers 15 residues. V trimming: 6 bases; J trimming: 2 bases; junction bases outside the gene matches: 5. The CDR3 DNA reads TGTGCCAGCAGCCGGACTAGCGGGATCCCCTACGAGCAGTACTTC. It yields the protein CASSRTSGIPYEQYF.

V gene TRBV28 combines with J gene TRBJ2-3, with D hard to call. The V gene lost 8 bases and the J gene lost 3 bases, with 18 bases spanning the gap. CDR3 length: 15 residues. Germline V gene sequence: CDR1 MDHEN, CDR2 SYDVKM. The CDR3 protein is CASQNRAPYTDTQYF. The CDR3 nucleotides read TGTGCCAGCCAAAATAGGGCCCCGTATACAGATACGCAGTATTTT.

There are a few counts of this clonotype. The chain uses TRBV6-1 and TRBJ1-1; 8 bases align to TRBD1. The CDR3 has 16 residues. V was clipped by 1 base and J by 5 bases; unmatched bases: 9. CDR1 MNHNS and CDR2 SASEGT come from the germline V gene. CDR3 sequence (DNA): TGTGCCAGCAGTGAAGGGCTTGGACAGGGAGGTACTGAAGCTTTCTTT. As protein: CASSEGLGQGGTEAFF.

This clonotype has only one observation. The chain's CDR3 is CSTGEAEAFF. For the CDR3, the DNA is TGCAGCACAGGGGAGGCTGAAGCTTTCTTT. The chain links TRBV29-1 to TRBJ1-1, with 7 bases lining up with TRBD1. The germline CDR1 and CDR2 sequences are SQVTM and ANQGSEA. The CDR3 spans 10 residues. After removal of 8 bases from V and 6 bases from J, the junction contained 3 bases not matched to a gene.

The V gene is TRBV20-1, the J gene TRBJ1-3; D call uncertain. CDR1 and CDR2 (germline): DFQATT, SNEGSKA (reference sequence). Trimming removed 5 bases at V and 0 bases at J, with 8 bases between. CDR3 length: 13 amino acids. This CDR3 is CSAPTVSGNTIYF. The DNA for the CDR3 is TGCAGTGCTCCTACGGTCTCTGGAAACACCATATATTTT.

The genes are TRBV12-3 or TRBV12-4 and TRBJ1-5, with 8 positions matching TRBD1. J gave up 5 bases and V 7 bases, and 7 bases lay outside the gene matches. The CDR3 covers 14 residues. CDR3 residues: CASTKTGAHQPQHF. CDR3 nucleotide sequence: TGTGCCAGCACCAAGACAGGGGCCCATCAGCCCCAGCATTTT.

This clonotype turned up a few times. The chain recombines TRBV11-1 with TRBJ1-1; D remains ambiguous. The CDR3 has 13 amino acids. Trimming took off 8 bases at V and 0 bases at J, with 10 bases between the two ends. CDR1 is SGHAT, CDR2 FQDESV, per germline (reference sequence). The CDR3 nucleotides read TGTGCCAGCTCTGGGGAGATGAACACTGAAGCTTTCTTT. This translates into CASSGEMNTEAFF.

V is TRBV29-1 and J is TRBJ2-7; 7 nucleotides line up with TRBD1. The CDR3 contains 12 residues. V trimming: 6 bases; J trimming: 1 base; junction bases outside the gene matches: 3. The germline V gene has CDR1 SQVTM and CDR2 ANQGSEA. The CDR3 region is CSVRQGSYEQYF. The DNA of the CDR3 is TGCAGCGTCCGACAGGGATCCTACGAGCAGTACTTC.

This clonotype was counted between two and nine times. This rearrangement joins TRBV9 to TRBJ1-6, with D hard to call. The CDR3 consists of 13 residues. V was clipped by 1 base and J by 10 bases, with 9 bases between them. The germline V gene has CDR1 SGDLS and CDR2 YYNGEE. Written as DNA, the CDR3 is TGTGCCAGCAGCGTACTGGCTGGGTCACCCCTCCACTTT. Residues: CASSVLAGSPLHF.

This clonotype was found a few times. The rearrangement joins TRBV6-2 or TRBV6-3 to TRBJ1-2; 10 nucleotides agree with TRBD1. The CDR3 length is 17 residues. Trimming at V came to 0 bases and at J to 8 bases, leaving 12 bases not matched to a gene. The germline CDR1 and CDR2 sequences are MNHEY and SVGEGT. CDR3 residues: CASSYSSDRGLGQGYTF. CDR3 sequence (DNA): TGTGCCAGCAGTTACTCATCCGACAGGGGGCTCGGTCAAGGCTACACCTTC.

This clonotype came up many times. V gene TRBV27 combines with J gene TRBJ1-2; D unresolved. This CDR3 spans 14 amino acids. The germline CDR1 and CDR2 sequences are MNHEY and SMNVEV (reference sequence). V was pared by 4 bases and J by 8 bases, with 17 bases between. CDR3 residues: CASSSSWGSLGYTF. The CDR3 DNA reads as TGTGCCAGCAGTTCCTCATGGGGTTCCTTGGGCTACACCTTC.

This clonotype has ten or more counts. The rearrangement uses TRBV12-3 or TRBV12-4 and TRBJ2-2; no clear D gene. The V end lost 6 bases, the J end lost 1 base, and 15 bases lay between the germline ends. The CDR3 runs to 16 residues. In DNA form, the CDR3 reads TGTGCCAGCAGCCCAGGTCCAGTTAAGAACACCGGGGAGCTGTTTTTT. It yields the protein CASSPGPVKNTGELFF.

This clonotype has a count of ten or more. This rearrangement joins TRBV27 to TRBJ1-1; 7 bases align to TRBD1. The germline CDR1 and CDR2 sequences are MNHEY and SMNVEV (reference sequence). V shed 5 bases, J shed 4 bases, and the junction held 7 bases outside the gene matches. The CDR3 runs to 14 residues. CDR3 DNA: TGTGCCAGCAGTCGCTTGACAGGGTTCACTGAAGCTTTCTTT. This codes for CASSRLTGFTEAFF.

This rearrangement joins TRBV6-2 or TRBV6-3 to TRBJ1-2, with 8 bases lining up with TRBD1. Germline values: CDR1 MNHEY, CDR2 SVGEGT. The CDR3 runs 14 residues. The ends lost 0 bases at V and 8 bases at J; junction bases unmatched: 5. The CDR3 region has the DNA TGTGCCAGCAGTTACTCTACAGGGGGTTGGGGCTACACCTTC. Amino acids: CASSYSTGGWGYTF.

In its sample, this clonotype was seen a few times. The V gene is TRBV3-1, the J gene TRBJ1-2, with D perhaps TRBD1 (6 bases). CDR3 length: 14 amino acids. V was cut by 4 bases and J by 2 bases, with 11 bases left in between. Germline V gene lookup returns CDR1 LGHDT and CDR2 YNNKEL (reference sequence). CDR3 bases: TGTGCCAGCAGCCCCGGGACACGGAACTATGGCTACACCTTC. Translation: CASSPGTRNYGYTF.

The chain is built from TRBV12-3 or TRBV12-4 and TRBJ1-2; TRBD1 might be the D (5 bases). The CDR3 loop spans 14 amino acids. V shed 5 bases and J shed 6 bases, with 16 bases lying between them. The DNA of the CDR3 is TGTGCCAGCAGTCCGCTGGGGGGGTTACATGGCTACACCTTC. It encodes CASSPLGGLHGYTF.

This clonotype was observed a handful of times. V is TRBV28 and J is TRBJ1-6; the D gene is possibly TRBD1 (6 bases). V dropped 3 bases and J dropped 10 bases, with 10 bases sitting between them. Germline V gene sequence: CDR1 MDHEN, CDR2 SYDVKM. The CDR3 consists of 13 residues. CDR3 in amino acids: CASSFRGGSPLHF. CDR3 nucleotide sequence: TGTGCCAGCAGTTTCAGGGGTGGGTCACCCCTCCACTTT.

Many counts were recorded for this clonotype. The genes are TRBV11-2 and TRBJ2-5; D is possibly TRBD1 (6 bases). V lost 5 bases and J lost 1, with 17 bases in between. The germline V gene has CDR1 SGHAT and CDR2 FQNNGV. CDR3 length: 16 amino acids. DNA of the CDR3: TGTGCCAGCAGCACCTATTTACAGGGAAGCCAAGAGACCCAGTACTTC. Protein: CASSTYLQGSQETQYF.

The chain couples TRBV6-2 or TRBV6-3 to TRBJ2-2; perhaps TRBD2 as D (5 bases). Trimming removed 8 bases at V and 3 bases at J, with 13 bases between. Per germline, CDR1 MNHEY and CDR2 SVGEGT. CDR3 length: 14 amino acids. CDR3 coding DNA: TGTGCCAGCGCGGCTAGCTGGGACACCGGGGAGCTGTTTTTT. Its translation: CASAASWDTGELFF.

Concerning this clonotype itself: One junction end disagrees with the germline gene, perhaps due to a read error. The rearrangement joins TRBV6-4 to TRBJ1-1; perhaps TRBD1 as D (5 bases). Looked up from germline, CDR1 is MRHNA and CDR2 is SNTAGT. The CDR3 has 13 residues. The CDR3 sequence: CASSYSKGNEAFF. DNA for the CDR3: TGTGCCAGCAGTTACTCGAAGGGGAATGAAGCTTTCTTT.

The CDR3 sequence: CASSVGPEDDYGYTF. The CDR3 region has the DNA TGTGCCAGCAGCGTAGGACCCGAGGACGACTATGGCTACACCTTC. The rearrangement links TRBV9 to TRBJ1-2; no firm D call. Germline V CDR1 and CDR2: SGDLS, YYNGEE. Trimming took off 0 bases at V and 3 bases at J, with 12 bases between the two ends. The CDR3 is made up of 15 amino acids.

The chain carries TRBV29-1 and TRBJ2-7; D is unclear. The CDR3 contains 11 residues. V lost 6 bases to trimming and J lost 3 bases, with 9 bases between them. Germline-derived CDR1 and CDR2 are SQVTM and ANQGSEA. CDR3 in amino acids: CSVLDGYEQYF. The CDR3, as DNA: TGCAGCGTCCTTGACGGCTACGAGCAGTACTTC.

CDR3 DNA: TGTGCCAGCAGTCGCGGGACTAGCGGGGTCACAGATACGCAGTATTTT. Its translation: CASSRGTSGVTDTQYF. This chain joins TRBV12-3 or TRBV12-4 and TRBJ2-3, with 13 bases that match TRBD2. Germline trimming cut 5 bases from V and 2 bases from J; bases unmatched to any gene: 4. CDR3 length: 16 amino acids.

This clonotype was observed a handful of times. The V gene is TRBV3-1, the J gene TRBJ1-4; 10 nucleotides align to TRBD1. This CDR3 has 15 amino acids. Per the germline V gene, CDR1 is LGHDT and CDR2 is YNNKEL (reference sequence). J lost 7 bases, V lost 4 bases, and 6 bases had no gene match. CDR3 loop: CASSRPGTGAEKLFF. As DNA, the CDR3 is TGTGCCAGCAGCCGCCCCGGGACAGGGGCTGAAAAACTGTTTTTT.

Ten or more counts support this clonotype. V gene TRBV28 combines with J gene TRBJ1-2, with no clear D. The CDR3 runs to 15 residues. V lost 3 bases and J 4 bases, leaving 15 bases between the germline ends. CDR1 MDHEN and CDR2 SYDVKM come from the germline V gene. Written as DNA, the CDR3 is TGTGCCAGCAGTTTTGGGCAGGCCCGGGGCTATGGCTACACCTTC. Protein product: CASSFGQARGYGYTF.

The chain uses TRBV6-1 and TRBJ1-5; D call uncertain. Trimming removed 2 bases from V and 7 bases from J, with 12 bases in between. From germline, CDR1 is MNHNS and CDR2 SASEGT. The CDR3 runs to 14 residues. The CDR3 sequence: CASSEPGLWQPQHF. CDR3 DNA sequence: TGTGCCAGCAGTGAACCGGGGTTATGGCAGCCCCAGCATTTT.

The chain combines TRBV5-1 with TRBJ2-7, with no clear D. Per the germline V gene, CDR1 is SGHRS and CDR2 is YFSETQ. CDR3 length equals 15 residues. Deletions cut 4 bases from V and 0 bases from J, with 14 bases between. The CDR3 DNA follows: TGCGCCAGCAGCCGGTCGTGGGAAAGCTCCTACGAGCAGTACTTC. Its translation is CASSRSWESSYEQYF.